These 8 T cell receptor beta chains were sequenced from one sample in a study of blood T cell repertoires in COVID-19. The method was immunoSEQ multiplex PCR; TCRdb's version includes in-frame clones alone and lacks a portion of them. Altogether approximately 50,000 clones are present, roughly 83% being singletons, with the ten largest covering approximately 15%. The specimen was peripheral blood. The source is an older man with active COVID-19.

V gene TRBV15 combines with J gene TRBJ1-3; no firm D call. Germline lookup yields CDR1 LNHNV and CDR2 YYDKDF (reference sequence). Trimming removed 0 bases at V and 0 bases at J, with 9 bases between. CDR3 length equals 16 residues. CDR3 amino acids: CATSRDISVSGNTIYF. The CDR3, as DNA: TGTGCCACCAGCAGAGATATAAGCGTCTCTGGAAACACCATATATTTT.

On this clone: At the DNA level, this CDR3 is encoded by other sequences in the same sample as well. This chain links TRBV30 with TRBJ2-3; D is perhaps TRBD2 (5 bases). This CDR3 comprises 14 residues. V was cut by 0 bases and J by 0 bases, with 7 bases left in between. Germline loops: CDR1 GTSNPN, CDR2 SVGIG (reference sequence). The CDR3 nucleotides are TGTGCCTGGAGTGTGGGCGGGAGCACAGATACGCAGTATTTT. Its translation is CAWSVGGSTDTQYF.

The CDR3 here is CASSLVRRLAGGFEQFF. The CDR3 DNA reads as TGCGCCAGCAGCTTGGTTCGGAGACTAGCGGGAGGTTTTGAGCAGTTCTTC. This rearrangement joins TRBV5-1 to TRBJ2-1; 13 positions match TRBD2. V dropped 0 bases and J dropped 9; count of bases not matched to a gene: 9. Germline CDR1 reads SGHRS; CDR2 reads YFSETQ. CDR3 length: 17 amino acids.

The chain links TRBV21-1 to TRBJ2-7; the D call of TRBD2 is as the table states it, not checked on the DNA. TRBV21-1 is marked as a pseudogene. The CDR3 length is 14 residues. CDR3 residues: CASSKGESQYEQYF. The CDR3 DNA reads as TGTGCCAGCAGCAAAGGGGAGAGCCAGTACGAGCAGTACTTC.

The chain couples TRBV3-1 (or the pseudogene TRBV3-2) to TRBJ2-1; 7 bases are shared with TRBD2. CDR3 length equals 15 residues. Germline V gene data show CDR1 as LGHDT and CDR2 as YNNKEL (reference sequence). V shed 2 bases and J 3 bases; nucleotides not matched to a gene: 4. The CDR3 loop reads CASSQRGGSYNEQFF. In DNA form, the CDR3 reads TGTGCCAGCAGCCAAAGGGGAGGGAGCTACAATGAGCAGTTCTTC.

The rearrangement links TRBV7-2 to TRBJ2-3; D possibly corresponds to TRBD1 (5 bases). The germline CDR1 and CDR2 sequences are SGHTA and FQGNSA. The CDR3 spans 15 residues. V lost 2 bases, J lost 6 bases, and 15 bases lay in between. CDR3 sequence: CASSLQWTTRDTQYF. The CDR3 DNA sequence: TGTGCCAGCAGCTTACAGTGGACAACCCGGGATACGCAGTATTTT.

The chain uses TRBV9 and TRBJ2-7, with 12 positions matching TRBD2. Trimming cost V 0 bases and J 3 bases; bases outside gene matches: 7. Germline V gives CDR1 SGDLS, CDR2 YYNGEE. The CDR3 extends over 17 amino acids. For the CDR3, the DNA is TGTGCCAGCAGCGTAGTAGGACTAGCGGGACAATACTACGAGCAGTACTTC. This translates into CASSVVGLAGQYYEQYF.

The J gene is TRBJ1-2, the V gene TRBV7-2, with D perhaps TRBD1 (5 bases). The V gene lost 4 bases and the J gene lost 6 bases, with 6 bases spanning the gap. Germline-derived CDR1 and CDR2 are SGHTA and FQGNSA. This CDR3 is built from 11 residues. The CDR3 is CASSSRDGYTF. CDR3 nucleotide sequence: TGTGCCAGCAGCTCCAGGGATGGCTACACCTTC.